The next 29 T cell receptor beta chains were all read from a single sample in a study of blood T cell repertoires in COVID-19. Generated by immunoSEQ multiplex PCR, the TCRdb table keeps only in-frame clones and is missing some. The sample yields 150,000 or so clones, roughly 86% seen once. The material sequenced was peripheral blood. These receptors originate from a man in his fifties or sixties with active or convalescent COVID-19.

The rearrangement joins TRBV9 to TRBJ2-5; 10 bases are a match to TRBD1. This CDR3 comprises 14 residues. Germline-derived CDR1 and CDR2 are SGDLS and YYNGEE. Trimming took 5 bases from V and 4 from J; bases not matched to a gene: 5. The CDR3: CASSSWDRGETQYF. CDR3 coding DNA: TGTGCCAGCAGTTCTTGGGACAGGGGAGAGACCCAGTACTTC.

This chain links TRBV5-1 with TRBJ2-3, with 13 positions matching TRBD2. The CDR3 has 16 residues. The V and J ends lost 4 bases and 2 bases, in that order; junction bases with no gene match: 4. CDR1 and CDR2 (germline): SGHRS, YFSETQ. Here the CDR3 DNA reads TGCGCCAGCAGCCCGGGGACTAGCGGGAACACAGATACGCAGTATTTT. It yields the protein CASSPGTSGNTDTQYF.

The rearrangement joins TRBV5-8 to TRBJ1-5; a weak D match, TRBD1 (5 bases). The CDR3 length is 14 residues. In germline, CDR1 is SGHTS, CDR2 YDEGEE. Trimming took off 4 bases at V and 4 bases at J, with 12 bases between the two ends. This CDR3 is CASSNRRGNQPQHF. The CDR3 bases are TGTGCCAGCAGCAATCGTCGGGGGAATCAGCCCCAGCATTTT.

V and J are TRBV29-1 and TRBJ1-1; D is uncertain. Germline V gene lookup returns CDR1 SQVTM and CDR2 ANQGSEA. Deletions cut 7 bases from V and 6 bases from J, with 21 bases between. The CDR3 is made up of 14 amino acids. DNA for the CDR3: TGCAGCGAAGTAGGGCCGGACTATTCGGCTGAAGCTTTCTTT. Translated, it gives CSEVGPDYSAEAFF.

The chain uses TRBV12-5 and TRBJ2-7; D perhaps matches TRBD1 (7 bases). This CDR3 region has 19 residues. Germline V gives CDR1 LGHNT, CDR2 FRNRAP. Trimming removed 1 base from V and 2 bases from J, with 24 bases in between. CDR3: CASGLASTTPTGTPYEQYF. The DNA of the CDR3 is TGTGCTAGTGGTTTGGCCTCCACAACTCCGACAGGGACTCCCTACGAGCAGTACTTC.

This clone was seen a single time. The chain recombines TRBV7-9 with TRBJ1-6; D gene ambiguous. Germline V gene data show CDR1 as SEHNR and CDR2 as FQNEAQ (reference sequence). The CDR3 has 14 amino acids. With 4 bases removed from V and 13 bases from J, the gap between germline ends came to 17 bases. In DNA, the CDR3 is TGTGCCAGCAGCTCCTCTGAGGTAGCGTTCCCCCTCCACTTT. This sequence encodes CASSSSEVAFPLHF. Filled out from reference TRBV7-9 and TRBJ1-6, the complete variable domain reads DTGVSQNPRHKITKRGQNVTFRCDPISEHNRLYWYRQTLGQGPEFLTYFQNEAQLEKSRLLSDRFSAERPKGSFSTLEIQRTEQGDSAMYLCASSSSEVAFPLHFGNGTRLTVT.

The chain links TRBV4-1 to TRBJ2-7, with a weak D call TRBD1 (5 bases). V shed 0 bases and J shed 6 bases, with 18 bases lying between them. The CDR3 loop spans 16 amino acids. The V gene's germline CDR1 is MGHRA and CDR2 YSYEKL. The CDR3 region is CASSQDGRRAYSEQYF. CDR3 in DNA: TGCGCCAGCAGCCAAGATGGGCGCAGGGCTTACAGCGAGCAGTACTTC.

CDR3 protein: CASSSSTGAGNSPLHF. The CDR3 nucleotides are TGTGCCAGCAGCTCCTCTACAGGGGCAGGTAATTCACCCCTCCACTTT. J is TRBJ1-6 and V is TRBV5-4; TRBD1 agrees at 7 bases. V lost 3 bases, J lost 6 bases, and 9 bases stayed unmatched. The CDR3 contains 16 residues. The germline gives CDR1 SGHNT, CDR2 YYREEE (reference sequence). The whole variable domain, remainder taken from reference TRBV5-4 and TRBJ1-6, is ETGVTQSPTHLIKTRGQQVTLRCSSQSGHNTVSWYQQALGQGPQFIFQYYREEENGRGNFPPRFSGLQFPNYSSELNVNALELDDSALYLCASSSSTGAGNSPLHFGNGTRLTVT.

J is TRBJ2-3 and V is TRBV3-1 (or the pseudogene TRBV3-2), with 7 bases identical to TRBD1. After removal of 5 bases from V and 2 bases from J, the junction contained 4 bases not matched to a gene. Germline V lookup: CDR1 LGHDT, CDR2 YNNKEL (reference sequence). CDR3 size: 14 residues. CDR3 nucleotide sequence: TGTGCCAGCAGCAAGACAGGGATCACAGATACGCAGTATTTT. Amino acid sequence: CASSKTGITDTQYF.

The chain recombines TRBV24-1 with TRBJ2-1; D is possibly TRBD2 (5 bases). The CDR3 sequence is 13 residues long. Trimming pared 3 bases from V and 8 bases from J, leaving 10 bases between. CDR1 and CDR2 from the germline V gene are KGHDR and SFDVKD. The DNA of the CDR3 is TGTGCCACCAGTGATCCCGGGGAAGATGAGCAGTTCTTC. This codes for CATSDPGEDEQFF.

The genes are TRBV2 and TRBJ2-5; 7 bases match TRBD2. Per germline, CDR1 SNHLY and CDR2 FYNNEI. The CDR3 contains 15 residues. V lost 4 bases to trimming and J lost 0 bases; unmatched junction nucleotides: 5. The chain's CDR3 is CASSVRSGYQETQYF. In nucleotides, the CDR3 is TGTGCCAGCAGTGTTCGTAGCGGGTACCAAGAGACCCAGTACTTC.

The gene calls are TRBV29-1 and TRBJ1-4; TRBD1 aligns across 10 bases. V gave up 5 bases and J gave up 5 bases; unmatched junction bases: 8. CDR3 length: 15 amino acids. Germline V gene sequence: CDR1 SQVTM, CDR2 ANQGSEA. The CDR3 spells CSVRGTGQGNEKLFF. CDR3 nucleotide sequence: TGCAGCGTTCGGGGTACGGGACAGGGGAATGAAAAACTGTTTTTT.

Worth noting for this clone: The sample carries other DNA sequences with the same CDR3. The CDR3 region is CASRRTGGDYGYTF. The CDR3 DNA follows: TGTGCCAGTAGAAGGACAGGGGGCGATTATGGCTACACCTTC. The rearrangement uses TRBV19 and TRBJ1-2; 11 nucleotides match TRBD1. V trimming: 6 bases; J trimming: 5 bases; junction bases outside the gene matches: 5. The CDR3 contains 14 residues. CDR1 and CDR2 from the germline V gene are LNHDA and SQIVND (reference sequence).

The V gene is TRBV18, the J gene TRBJ2-7; perhaps TRBD2 as D (5 bases). The CDR3 runs 14 residues. Germline CDR1 KGHSH, CDR2 LQKENI. The V gene lost 6 bases and the J gene lost 2 bases, with 14 bases spanning the gap. The CDR3 loop is CASSSEAAPYEQYF. The CDR3 nucleotides are TGTGCCAGCTCCTCGGAGGCTGCCCCCTACGAGCAGTACTTC.

A word on this clone: One junction end disagrees with the germline gene, perhaps due to a read error. This rearrangement joins TRBV12-5 to TRBJ1-4, with D possibly matching TRBD1 (5 bases). Germline assignment: CDR1 LGHNT and CDR2 FRNRAP. There are 14 residues in the CDR3. The CDR3 loop reads CASGRDSTNEKLFF. Written as DNA, the CDR3 is TGTGCTAGTGGTCGGGACTCAACCAATGAAAAACTGTTTTTT.

The chain links TRBV24-1 to TRBJ2-3; 7 bases agree with TRBD2. Germline CDR1 KGHDR, CDR2 SFDVKD. The ends lost 5 bases at V and 3 bases at J; junction bases unmatched: 10. This CDR3 region has 16 residues. The CDR3 region is CATSVLRAGGTDTQYF. DNA of the CDR3: TGTGCCACCAGTGTCCTACGGGCCGGGGGGACAGATACGCAGTATTTT.

This chain uses TRBV29-1 with TRBJ2-5, with TRBD2 as a possible D gene (7 bases). The CDR3 extends over 12 amino acids. Between the trimmed V and J ends, which lost 5 bases and 5 bases, there was a span of 12 bases. Germline loops: CDR1 SQVTM, CDR2 ANQGSEA. CDR3 coding DNA: TGCAGCGTTAGGAAGGGGGGGGAGACCCAGTACTTC. Translating gives CSVRKGGETQYF.

The rearrangement uses TRBV18 and TRBJ2-7; D is unclear. CDR1 and CDR2 from the germline V gene are KGHSH and LQKENI. Deletions cut 3 bases from V and 2 bases from J, with 5 bases between. The CDR3 has 12 amino acids. CDR3 amino acids: CASSPSAYEQYF. The CDR3 DNA sequence: TGTGCCAGCTCACCTTCAGCCTACGAGCAGTACTTC.

The V call is TRBV7-9, the J call TRBJ2-3, with 8 bases matching TRBD2. The CDR3 spans 16 residues. The germline V gene encodes CDR1 SEHNR and CDR2 FQNEAQ (reference sequence). With V trimmed by 5 bases and J by 0 bases, 7 bases remained unmatched. CDR3 loop: CASSHSAGDSTDTQYF. CDR3 bases: TGTGCCAGCAGCCACTCAGCGGGGGATAGCACAGATACGCAGTATTTT.

The chain links TRBV5-1 to TRBJ1-5; 9 nucleotides line up with TRBD1. V was pared by 2 bases and J by 3 bases, with 3 bases of the junction left unmatched. Germline CDR1 reads SGHRS; CDR2 reads YFSETQ. The CDR3 covers 15 residues. The CDR3 is CASSFTGGNNQPQHF. CDR3 nucleotides: TGCGCCAGCAGCTTTACAGGGGGCAACAATCAGCCCCAGCATTTT. Full variable domain (rest looked up from reference TRBV5-1 and TRBJ1-5): KAGVTQTPRYLIKTRGQQVTLSCSPISGHRSVSWYQQTPGQGLQFLFEYFSETQRNKGNFPGRFSGRQFSNSRSEMNVSTLELGDSALYLCASSFTGGNNQPQHFGDGTRLSIL.

This clone was recorded only once. CDR3 in amino acids: CASSFGQRGDTQYF. The DNA for the CDR3 is TGTGCCAGCAGCTTTGGTCAGCGCGGAGATACGCAGTATTTT. The rearrangement uses TRBV13 and TRBJ2-3; D gene uncertain. With 3 bases removed from V and 5 bases from J, the gap between germline ends came to 12 bases. Per the germline V gene, CDR1 is PRHDT and CDR2 is FYEKMQ (reference sequence). CDR3 size: 14 residues.

The genes are TRBV2 and TRBJ2-5, with TRBD2 matching over 10 bases. The CDR3 contains 14 residues. V lost 8 bases to trimming and J lost 8 bases; unmatched junction nucleotides: 11. Per the germline V gene, CDR1 is SNHLY and CDR2 is FYNNEI. As DNA, the CDR3 is TGTGCCAGCTTAAGCGGGGGGGCCTTTGATACCCAGTACTTC. This codes for CASLSGGAFDTQYF. Complete variable domain (other parts from reference TRBV2 and TRBJ2-5): EPEVTQTPSHQVTQMGQEVILRCVPISNHLYFYWYRQILGQKVEFLVSFYNNEISEKSEIFDDQFSVERPDGSNFTLKIRSTKLEDSAMYFCASLSGGAFDTQYFGPGTRLLVL.

The rearrangement links TRBV6-2 or TRBV6-3 to TRBJ1-2; 11 nucleotides match TRBD1. CDR3 length: 15 amino acids. Germline V gives CDR1 MNHEY, CDR2 SVGEGT. Trimming at V came to 6 bases and at J to 4 bases, leaving 7 bases not matched to a gene. The CDR3 reads CASSARTGGSYGYTF. In DNA form, the CDR3 reads TGTGCCAGCAGCGCCCGGACAGGGGGCTCCTATGGCTACACCTTC.

The chain is built from TRBV7-3 and TRBJ2-3, with D maybe TRBD2 (5 bases). This CDR3 comprises 15 residues. The germline V and J ends were trimmed by 8 bases and 5 bases, with 20 bases remaining between them. CDR1 is SGHTA and CDR2 is FQGTGA in the germline V gene. CDR3 in amino acids: CASQETTISGDTQYF. The CDR3 region has the DNA TGTGCCAGCCAAGAGACTACCATTTCTGGAGATACGCAGTATTTT.

This clone was recorded once. The V call is TRBV21-1, the J call TRBJ1-5; TRBD1 is the table's D call, not checked against the DNA. TRBV21-1 is flagged as a pseudogene. This CDR3 contains 22 residues. CDR3 DNA sequence: TGTGCCAGCAGCCCCCGTTTTTTTGAGCAGGGGGCGCGGGGGCCGAGGGATCAGCCCCAGCATTTT. Its translation is CASSPRFFEQGARGPRDQPQHF.

The V and J genes are TRBV7-2 and TRBJ2-7; D is perhaps TRBD2 (6 bases). Trimming shortened V by 2 bases and J by 0 bases, and 14 bases separated the two germline ends. The CDR3 has 16 amino acids. CDR1 is SGHTA and CDR2 is FQGNSA in the germline V gene. The CDR3 sequence: CASSLTVGGFSYEQYF. The CDR3 nucleotides read TGTGCCAGCAGCTTAACAGTTGGAGGGTTCTCCTACGAGCAGTACTTC.

To note about this clone: The sample contains more than one DNA sequence encoding this CDR3. V is TRBV11-3 and J is TRBJ2-1, with 10 nucleotides matching TRBD2. Trimming cost V 3 bases and J 7 bases; bases outside gene matches: 12. Looked up from germline, CDR1 is SGHNT and CDR2 is YENEEA. CDR3 length: 17 residues. DNA for the CDR3: TGTGCCAGCAGCTTCGGGTTAGCGGGAGGTGCTTGGAATGAGCAGTTCTTC. Amino acid sequence: CASSFGLAGGAWNEQFF.

This clone is a singleton in its sample. V and J are TRBV5-4 and TRBJ2-2, with D possibly being TRBD2 (6 bases). V gave up 3 bases and J gave up 1 base, with 10 bases separating them. From germline, CDR1 is SGHNT and CDR2 YYREEE (reference sequence). The CDR3 is 15 amino acids. The CDR3, as DNA: TGTGCCAGCAGCTCACGGACTAAGAACACCGGGGAGCTGTTTTTT. It codes for CASSSRTKNTGELFF.

The rearrangement uses TRBV6-5 and TRBJ1-2; D gene ambiguous. CDR1 is MNHEY and CDR2 is SVGAGI in the germline V gene. The V end was cut by 2 bases, the J end by 5 bases, with 12 bases between. The CDR3 is 14 residues long. This chain's CDR3 is CASSYASGRYGYTF. The CDR3 DNA reads as TGTGCCAGCAGTTACGCGAGCGGGAGATATGGCTACACCTTC.